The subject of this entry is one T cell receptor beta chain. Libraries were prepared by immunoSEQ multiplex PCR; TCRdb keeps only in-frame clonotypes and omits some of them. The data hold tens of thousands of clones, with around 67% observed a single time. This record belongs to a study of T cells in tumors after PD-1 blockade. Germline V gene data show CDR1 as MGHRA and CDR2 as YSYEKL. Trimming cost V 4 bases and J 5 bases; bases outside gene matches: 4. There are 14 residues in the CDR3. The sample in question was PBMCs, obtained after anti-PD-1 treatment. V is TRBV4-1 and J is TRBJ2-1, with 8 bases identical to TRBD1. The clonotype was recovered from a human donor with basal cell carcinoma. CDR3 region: CASSPDRAHNEQFF. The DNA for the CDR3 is TGCGCCAGCAGCCCGGACAGGGCCCACAATGAGCAGTTCTTC.